A single sample gave rise to the 32 T cell receptor beta chains below, sequenced in a study of shared clonotypes between healthy human individuals (dated by TCRdb to between 2020 and 2021). For the CD8 naive samples, CD45RO-negative cells were positively selected for CCR7, yielding a CD45RA+CCR7+ population from which TemRA cells were excluded. Libraries were constructed by the immunoSEQ multiplex PCR assay. The clones in this table, taken by TCRdb from immuneACCESS, are in-frame only. Not every clone is retained; where verified, under half of the shortfall comes from an unresolved V gene, and the cause of the rest is unknown. Here the sample has millions of clones; about 95% occur a single time. 0.85% to 1.3% of the sample belongs to the ten largest clones. The source material was naive CD8+ T cells sorted from blood. The cell subset or site label of this sample denotes: CD45RA+CCR7+. The receptor source for this set is a man aged 18 to 29 in good health.

DNA of the CDR3: TGCGCCAGCAGTGAGTCCGGAACATTGCTCGGAGCTTTCTTT. Amino acids: CASSESGTLLGAFF. V is TRBV10-1 and J is TRBJ1-1; D is ambiguous. CDR1 is WNHNN and CDR2 is SYGVQD in the germline V gene (reference sequence). The CDR3 contains 14 residues. V shed 0 bases and J shed 10 bases, with 15 bases lying between them.

In this sample, this clone turned up once. The chain has TRBV2 and TRBJ1-4; possibly TRBD1 for D (5 bases). This CDR3 has 16 amino acids. V gave up 4 bases and J gave up 6 bases, with 18 bases separating them. Germline assignment: CDR1 SNHLY and CDR2 FYNNEI. CDR3 DNA: TGTGCCAGCAGTGCGGTCGGACAAGGTGGCGATGAAAAACTGTTTTTT. Translating gives CASSAVGQGGDEKLFF.

Here the CDR3 DNA reads TGTGCCAGCAGCTTTCTCGGACAGGGGAGGAAGGAGAGTGGAAACACCATATATTTT. It encodes CASSFLGQGRKESGNTIYF. The rearrangement uses TRBV7-9 and TRBJ1-3, with 9 nucleotides matching TRBD1. With V trimmed by 3 bases and J by 3 bases, 15 bases remained unmatched. CDR3 length equals 19 residues. The germline V gene encodes CDR1 SEHNR and CDR2 FQNEAQ (reference sequence).

V and J are TRBV6-1 and TRBJ2-1, with D unclear. Deletions cut 3 bases from V and 0 bases from J, with 12 bases between. The CDR3 has 16 residues. Looked up from germline, CDR1 is MNHNS and CDR2 is SASEGT. CDR3 DNA: TGTGCCAGCAGTGAGCATCCTCAGAGCTCCTACAATGAGCAGTTCTTC. Its translation: CASSEHPQSSYNEQFF.

The chain is built from TRBV5-1 and TRBJ2-7; 9 bases fit TRBD1. V shed 4 bases, J shed 5 bases, and the junction held 7 bases outside the gene matches. From germline, CDR1 is SGHRS and CDR2 YFSETQ. CDR3 length: 14 amino acids. The CDR3 DNA sequence: TGCGCCAGCAGCATGGGACAGGGTATGAACGAGCAGTACTTC. Translating gives CASSMGQGMNEQYF.

The V and J genes are TRBV10-1 and TRBJ2-1; 14 bases line up with TRBD2. In germline, CDR1 is WNHNN, CDR2 SYGVQD (reference sequence). V lost 8 bases, J lost 5 bases, and 32 bases stayed unmatched. CDR3 length equals 24 residues. CDR3 protein: CASPRRNRASVGLAGGRGNNEQFF. The CDR3 DNA reads as TGCGCCAGCCCTCGGAGAAACAGAGCGTCCGTCGGACTAGCGGGAGGAAGAGGGAACAATGAGCAGTTCTTC.

This clone was observed a single time. The V gene is TRBV27, the J gene TRBJ2-7; 8 bases fit TRBD1. V shed 3 bases, J shed 4 bases, and the junction held 5 bases outside the gene matches. Germline CDR1 reads MNHEY; CDR2 reads SMNVEV (reference sequence). The CDR3 runs to 14 residues. CDR3 amino acids: CASSLTGDTYEQYF. As DNA, the CDR3 is TGTGCCAGCAGTTTGACAGGGGATACATACGAGCAGTACTTC.

The genes are TRBV27 and TRBJ2-1; D not certain. Trimming stripped 0 bases from V and 10 bases from J, with 10 bases between. This CDR3 is 13 amino acids long. Germline V gene lookup returns CDR1 MNHEY and CDR2 SMNVEV (reference sequence). The CDR3 DNA reads as TGTGCCAGCAGTTTATCTGGAGTTTTCGAGCAGTTCTTC. Amino acid sequence: CASSLSGVFEQFF.

V gene TRBV21-1 combines with J gene TRBJ1-6. TRBV21-1 has pseudogene status. The CDR3 is made up of 17 amino acids. The CDR3 protein is CASSRTRLGSYNSPLHF. The DNA for the CDR3 is TGTGCCAGCAGCAGAACTAGGCTGGGCTCCTATAATTCACCCCTCCACTTT.

The CDR3 nucleotides are TGTGCCACCAGCGCATCGGGGGGCCTGACCTACGAGCAGTACTTC. Amino acids: CATSASGGLTYEQYF. The V gene is TRBV15, the J gene TRBJ2-7; tentative D call: TRBD2 (7 bases). Germline CDR1 LNHNV, CDR2 YYDKDF (reference sequence). The CDR3 has 15 residues. V was trimmed by 5 bases and J by 2 bases, leaving 16 bases between them.

Details on this clone: Within the sample, other DNA sequences also encode this same CDR3. The genes are TRBV28 and TRBJ2-5, with TRBD1 as a possible D gene (6 bases). V was trimmed by 2 bases and J by 2 bases, leaving 12 bases between them. This CDR3 spans 15 amino acids. Per germline, CDR1 MDHEN and CDR2 SYDVKM. The CDR3: CASSLGTGLQETQYF. CDR3 in DNA: TGTGCCAGCAGTTTAGGTACAGGGCTACAAGAGACCCAGTACTTC. The entire variable domain, with the rest obtained from reference TRBV28 and TRBJ2-5, is as follows: DVKVTQSSRYLVKRTGEKVFLECVQDMDHENMFWYRQDPGLGLRLIYFSYDVKMKEKGDIPEGYSVSREKKERFSLILESASTNQTSMYLCASSLGTGLQETQYFGPGTRLLVL.

The chain couples TRBV7-9 to TRBJ1-5, with D tentatively TRBD1 (5 bases). Trimming removed 4 bases at V and 0 bases at J, with 16 bases between. CDR1 and CDR2 (germline): SEHNR, FQNEAQ (reference sequence). The CDR3 is 17 amino acids. This CDR3 reads CASSSEPGPLSNQPQHF. The CDR3 DNA sequence: TGTGCCAGCAGCTCCGAACCGGGACCTCTTAGCAATCAGCCCCAGCATTTT.

The J gene is TRBJ1-4, the V gene TRBV5-6, with TRBD1 matching 12 bases. CDR1 is SGHDT, CDR2 YYEEEE, per germline. V lost 4 bases and J lost 7; bases outside the gene matches: 5. The CDR3 extends over 15 amino acids. CDR3 in amino acids: CASSQGTGGVEKLFF. The CDR3 DNA follows: TGTGCCAGCAGCCAAGGGACAGGGGGCGTTGAAAAACTGTTTTTT.

The rearrangement joins TRBV4-1 to TRBJ1-2; D is unresolved. Trimming cost V 5 bases and J 8 bases, with 15 bases left between them. The germline V gene encodes CDR1 MGHRA and CDR2 YSYEKL. The CDR3 runs 13 residues. The CDR3 loop is CASSKRELEGYTF. The CDR3 coding sequence is TGCGCCAGCAGCAAGAGGGAATTGGAAGGCTACACCTTC.

On this clone: The sample holds other DNA sequences that translate to the same CDR3. J is TRBJ1-5 and V is TRBV4-1; TRBD1 aligns across 8 bases. The CDR3 spans 15 residues. The V and J ends lost 2 bases and 3 bases, in that order; junction bases with no gene match: 3. Germline V lookup: CDR1 MGHRA, CDR2 YSYEKL. The CDR3 sequence: CASSQSTGDNQPQHF. DNA of the CDR3: TGCGCCAGCAGCCAATCGACAGGGGACAATCAGCCCCAGCATTTT.

The chain employs TRBV4-3 and TRBJ2-1; D remains unclear. This CDR3 comprises 18 residues. Germline V CDR1 and CDR2: LGHNA, YSLEER. V gave up 2 bases and J gave up 10 bases, with 27 bases separating them. The CDR3 loop is CASSQRVRTYNEQEEQFF. CDR3 sequence (DNA): TGCGCCAGCAGCCAACGTGTGAGAACCTACAATGAGCAGGAAGAGCAGTTCTTC.

This chain connects TRBV6-5 to TRBJ1-5; possibly TRBD1 for D (6 bases). Germline CDR1 MNHEY, CDR2 SVGAGI. V was shortened by 2 bases and J by 3 bases, with 8 bases between the two germline ends. The CDR3 extends over 14 amino acids. In nucleotides, the CDR3 is TGTGCCAGCAGTTACCGGGGGCCCAATCAGCCCCAGCATTTT. Translated, it gives CASSYRGPNQPQHF.

The chain uses TRBV14 and TRBJ2-7; D gene unclear. The CDR3 loop spans 14 amino acids. V was trimmed by 1 base and J by 4 bases, leaving 11 bases between them. Germline assignment: CDR1 SGHDN and CDR2 FVKESK. CDR3 amino acids: CASSQGRLFYEQYF. In nucleotides, the CDR3 is TGTGCCAGCAGCCAAGGGCGATTGTTTTACGAGCAGTACTTC.

V gene TRBV4-3 combines with J gene TRBJ1-6; perhaps TRBD1 as D (5 bases). Trimming left V 1 base short and J 2 bases short, with 15 bases between. CDR3 length: 18 amino acids. Germline V CDR1 and CDR2: LGHNA, YSLEER. For the CDR3, the DNA is TGCGCCAGCAGCCAAGCCGTAGGGACTTCAGCCTATAATTCACCCCTCCACTTT. Its translation: CASSQAVGTSAYNSPLHF.

The V gene is TRBV7-9, the J gene TRBJ2-3; tentatively, D is TRBD2 (5 bases). The CDR3 consists of 16 residues. CDR1 is SEHNR, CDR2 FQNEAQ, per germline (reference sequence). V was cut by 0 bases and J by 1 base, with 11 bases left in between. This CDR3 reads CASSLAPVGGTDTQYF. The CDR3 nucleotides are TGTGCCAGCAGCTTAGCCCCAGTGGGAGGCACAGATACGCAGTATTTT.

The V gene is TRBV6-1, the J gene TRBJ2-3, with D possibly matching TRBD1 (6 bases). Between the trimmed V and J ends, which lost 4 bases and 5 bases, there was a span of 13 bases. CDR1 and CDR2 (germline): MNHNS, SASEGT. The CDR3 consists of 14 residues. The CDR3 is CASSVGATRDTQYF. The CDR3 coding sequence is TGTGCCAGCAGTGTGGGGGCGACCCGAGATACGCAGTATTTT.

This sequence joins TRBV27 and TRBJ1-2; 7 nucleotides agree with TRBD1. Germline-derived CDR1 and CDR2 are MNHEY and SMNVEV (reference sequence). Germline trimming cut 2 bases from V and 7 bases from J; bases unmatched to any gene: 10. This CDR3 is 15 amino acids long. For the CDR3, the DNA is TGTGCCAGCAGTTTAGTGCCAGGGGGGTATTCTGGCTACACCTTC. This encodes CASSLVPGGYSGYTF.

This sequence joins TRBV28 and TRBJ2-7, with 10 nucleotides matching TRBD1. V was pared by 1 base and J by 4 bases, with 4 bases of the junction left unmatched. Germline V gene sequence: CDR1 MDHEN, CDR2 SYDVKM. CDR3 length: 15 amino acids. The CDR3 DNA is TGTGCCAGCAGTTTATCCCGACAGGGGGCTTACGAGCAGTACTTC. Translating gives CASSLSRQGAYEQYF. Filled out from reference TRBV28 and TRBJ2-7, the complete variable domain reads DVKVTQSSRYLVKRTGEKVFLECVQDMDHENMFWYRQDPGLGLRLIYFSYDVKMKEKGDIPEGYSVSREKKERFSLILESASTNQTSMYLCASSLSRQGAYEQYFGPGTRLTVT.

This chain joins TRBV5-1 and TRBJ1-5; unclear D gene. CDR1 SGHRS and CDR2 YFSETQ come from the germline V gene. The CDR3 is 13 amino acids. V shed 0 bases and J shed 5 bases, with 6 bases lying between them. CDR3 DNA sequence: TGCGCCAGCAGCTTGGGAGAAGATCAGCCCCAGCATTTT. Amino acid sequence: CASSLGEDQPQHF.

The chain combines TRBV4-2 with TRBJ2-1, with 10 bases lining up with TRBD2. After removal of 4 bases from V and 8 bases from J, the junction contained 8 bases not matched to a gene. The germline V gene has CDR1 LGHNA and CDR2 YNFKEQ. The CDR3 has 15 residues. The CDR3 bases are TGTGCCAGCAGCCCTTCGAGCGGGGGGGCCTATGAGCAGTTCTTC. As protein: CASSPSSGGAYEQFF.

The chain links TRBV6-6 to TRBJ2-7; 8 positions agree with TRBD1. The junction had 5 bases not matched to a gene; V was cut back by 4 bases and J by 3 bases. The CDR3 covers 14 residues. Per germline, CDR1 MNHNY and CDR2 SVGAGI (reference sequence). CDR3 in amino acids: CASSWGTGYYEQYF. The CDR3 DNA follows: TGTGCCAGCAGTTGGGGGACAGGATACTACGAGCAGTACTTC.

The CDR3 region is CASSFRVYNTGELFF. As DNA, the CDR3 is TGCGCCAGCAGCTTCAGGGTTTACAACACCGGGGAGCTGTTTTTT. The chain uses TRBV5-1 and TRBJ2-2; tentatively, D is TRBD1 (5 bases). CDR1 and CDR2 (germline): SGHRS, YFSETQ. V was cut by 2 bases and J by 2 bases, with 10 bases left in between. This CDR3 spans 15 amino acids. Combining the CDR3 with reference TRBV5-1 and TRBJ2-2 gives the whole variable domain KAGVTQTPRYLIKTRGQQVTLSCSPISGHRSVSWYQQTPGQGLQFLFEYFSETQRNKGNFPGRFSGRQFSNSRSEMNVSTLELGDSALYLCASSFRVYNTGELFFGEGSRLTVL.

The rearrangement joins TRBV4-1 to TRBJ2-7; D not certain. The CDR3 is made up of 17 amino acids. From germline, CDR1 is MGHRA and CDR2 YSYEKL. V lost 3 bases to trimming and J lost 1 base, with 19 bases between them. Here the CDR3 reads CASSHSGLRPTSYEQYF. The CDR3 nucleotides are TGCGCCAGCAGCCATTCGGGCTTGAGGCCTACGTCCTACGAGCAGTACTTC.

The chain has TRBV13 and TRBJ2-1; maybe TRBD2 (5 bases). The CDR3 is 15 amino acids. V was clipped by 1 base and J by 7 bases, with 14 bases between them. Germline lookup yields CDR1 PRHDT and CDR2 FYEKMQ (reference sequence). CDR3 protein: CASSLVGSGVNEQFF. CDR3 nucleotide sequence: TGTGCCAGCAGCTTAGTCGGCAGCGGCGTGAATGAGCAGTTCTTC.

CDR3 residues: CSVEWVNQRNTEAFF. The CDR3 nucleotides read TGCAGCGTTGAATGGGTCAACCAGCGGAACACTGAAGCTTTCTTT. The V and J genes are TRBV29-1 and TRBJ1-1; the D is unclear. The length of the CDR3 is 15 residues. V was trimmed by 2 bases and J by 1 base, leaving 14 bases between them. Looked up from germline, CDR1 is SQVTM and CDR2 is ANQGSEA.

The gene calls are TRBV6-1 and TRBJ2-1, with 8 bases that match TRBD1. The length of the CDR3 is 16 residues. CDR1 and CDR2 (germline): MNHNS, SASEGT. V gave up 3 bases and J gave up 8 bases; unmatched junction bases: 12. The DNA of the CDR3 is TGTGCCAGCAGTGAGATGACAGGGGTTATAAAGGATGAGCAGTTCTTC. The encoded protein is CASSEMTGVIKDEQFF.

The chain couples TRBV6-1 to TRBJ2-1; TRBD2 aligns across 8 bases. After removal of 3 bases from V and 4 bases from J, the junction contained 5 bases not matched to a gene. Germline-derived CDR1 and CDR2 are MNHNS and SASEGT. The CDR3 contains 15 residues. CDR3 bases: TGTGCCAGCAGTGACCAACTAGCGGTGTACAATGAGCAGTTCTTC. Protein product: CASSDQLAVYNEQFF.